Each of the 20 T cell receptor beta chains below was sequenced from the same sample in a study of blood T cell repertoires in COVID-19. Some clones are missing from TCRdb's copy, which holds only in-frame ones; the method was immunoSEQ multiplex PCR. The data show 35,000 to 50,000 clones, about 85% seen once. Sequencing used peripheral blood. The receptors come from a woman between 65 and 79 years old in a cohort sampled during active COVID-19.

The V call is TRBV19, the J call TRBJ1-2; tentative D call: TRBD1 (6 bases). Looked up from germline, CDR1 is LNHDA and CDR2 is SQIVND (reference sequence). The length of the CDR3 is 13 residues. Trimming removed 5 bases at V and 3 bases at J, with 10 bases between. CDR3 sequence (DNA): TGTGCCAGTAGTTTCGGACAGTACTATGGCTACACCTTC. Protein: CASSFGQYYGYTF.

The V and J genes are TRBV4-1 and TRBJ2-7; D is perhaps TRBD2 (5 bases). Trimming took off 0 bases at V and 2 bases at J, with 14 bases between the two ends. Germline CDR1 MGHRA, CDR2 YSYEKL. The CDR3 contains 16 residues. The CDR3 protein is CASSQDPGSRTYEQYF. The CDR3 DNA follows: TGCGCCAGCAGCCAAGATCCGGGATCCCGGACCTACGAGCAGTACTTC.

The V gene is TRBV7-8, the J gene TRBJ2-1; TRBD2 matches at 11 bases. CDR1 SGHVS and CDR2 FQNEAQ come from the germline V gene. V lost 2 bases, J lost 1 base, and 10 bases stayed unmatched. The CDR3 is 19 residues long. The CDR3 loop is CASSLTLAGVLLSYNEQFF. The CDR3 coding sequence is TGTGCCAGCAGCTTAACACTAGCGGGAGTCCTATTATCCTACAATGAGCAGTTCTTC.

The chain recombines TRBV5-5 with TRBJ2-3, with TRBD1 matching 7 bases. This CDR3 has 14 residues. V gave up 4 bases and J gave up 6 bases; unmatched junction bases: 8. Germline V lookup: CDR1 SGHKS, CDR2 YYEKEE (reference sequence). CDR3: CASSPQGLGDTQYF. Written as DNA, the CDR3 is TGTGCCAGCAGCCCACAGGGGTTGGGGGATACGCAGTATTTT.

This chain connects TRBV5-1 to TRBJ2-3, with 15 bases aligning to TRBD2. The V gene end was trimmed by 0 bases and the J gene end by 10 bases; junction bases not matched to a gene: 12. Germline loops: CDR1 SGHRS, CDR2 YFSETQ. The CDR3 sequence is 18 residues long. This CDR3 reads CASSLAEGLAGGLSAQYF. The CDR3 nucleotides read TGCGCCAGCAGCTTGGCCGAGGGACTAGCGGGAGGCCTGTCAGCGCAGTATTTT. Combining the CDR3 with reference TRBV5-1 and TRBJ2-3 gives the whole variable domain KAGVTQTPRYLIKTRGQQVTLSCSPISGHRSVSWYQQTPGQGLQFLFEYFSETQRNKGNFPGRFSGRQFSNSRSEMNVSTLELGDSALYLCASSLAEGLAGGLSAQYFGPGTRLTVL.

This clone was picked up a small number of times. The chain is built from TRBV19 and TRBJ2-7; TRBD2 matches at 8 bases. Germline CDR1 reads LNHDA; CDR2 reads SQIVND (reference sequence). This CDR3 has 13 residues. The V gene end was trimmed by 4 bases and the J gene end by 2 bases; junction bases not matched to a gene: 1. CDR3 in amino acids: CASSNSGTYEQYF. As DNA, the CDR3 is TGTGCCAGTAGTAATAGCGGGACCTACGAGCAGTACTTC. Looking up the rest from reference TRBV19 and TRBJ2-7 gives the full variable domain: DGGITQSPKYLFRKEGQNVTLSCEQNLNHDAMYWYRQDPGQGLRLIYYSQIVNDFQKGDIAEGYSVSREKKESFPLTVTSAQKNPTAFYLCASSNSGTYEQYFGPGTRLTVT.

This chain uses TRBV18 with TRBJ1-1; 8 bases map to TRBD1. This CDR3 contains 13 residues. The V gene's germline CDR1 is KGHSH and CDR2 LQKENI. V lost 6 bases, J lost 3 bases, and 3 bases stayed unmatched. The CDR3 is CASSGQEHTEAFF. The CDR3 region has the DNA TGTGCCAGCTCGGGACAGGAGCACACTGAAGCTTTCTTT.

By its share, this clone is medium-sized (0.01 to 0.1%). The chain recombines TRBV9 with TRBJ1-5; no clear D gene. Trimming shortened V by 7 bases and J by 1 base, and 15 bases separated the two germline ends. The CDR3 runs to 15 residues. In germline, CDR1 is SGDLS, CDR2 YYNGEE. In nucleotides, the CDR3 is TGTGCCAGCGGGGTAGGTGGGAGAAGCAATCAGCCCCAGCATTTT. Translating it yields CASGVGGRSNQPQHF.

The chain recombines TRBV5-4 with TRBJ2-1, with 7 bases lining up with TRBD1. CDR1 SGHNT and CDR2 YYREEE come from the germline V gene (reference sequence). Trimming cost V 10 bases and J 5 bases; bases outside gene matches: 12. The CDR3 runs 14 residues. The CDR3 protein is CAGGETGINNEQFF. In DNA, the CDR3 is TGTGCCGGCGGAGAGACAGGGATTAACAATGAGCAGTTCTTC.

The gene calls are TRBV24-1 and TRBJ2-7, with TRBD1 identical over 10 bases. With 5 bases clipped from V and 4 bases from J, the junction kept 4 bases outside the gene matches. This CDR3 region has 14 residues. Germline V gene sequence: CDR1 KGHDR, CDR2 SFDVKD. CDR3 sequence: CATSGQGAGYEQYF. The CDR3 bases are TGTGCCACCAGTGGACAGGGGGCCGGGTACGAGCAGTACTTC.

The J gene is TRBJ1-5, the V gene TRBV27, with D uncertain. Trimming removed 6 bases at V and 5 bases at J, with 11 bases between. Germline CDR1 and CDR2: MNHEY and SMNVEV (reference sequence). The CDR3 consists of 13 residues. The CDR3 DNA sequence: TGTGCCAGCAGCGACCGGGAAGATCAGCCCCAGCATTTT. This codes for CASSDREDQPQHF.

The chain has TRBV2 and TRBJ2-5; D perhaps matches TRBD1 (7 bases). The germline V gene encodes CDR1 SNHLY and CDR2 FYNNEI. The CDR3 has 15 amino acids. The V end was cut by 5 bases, the J end by 1 base, with 14 bases between. CDR3 bases: TGTGCCAGCAGTTCTCAGGGGGGACCCCAAGAGACCCAGTACTTC. It specifies CASSSQGGPQETQYF.

The chain employs TRBV20-1 and TRBJ2-5; 7 bases line up with TRBD2. V shed 3 bases, J shed 5 bases, and the junction held 0 bases outside the gene matches. Per the germline V gene, CDR1 is DFQATT and CDR2 is SNEGSKA (reference sequence). The CDR3 runs to 11 residues. The CDR3 is CSASGRETQYF. The CDR3 DNA reads as TGCAGTGCTAGCGGGAGGGAGACCCAGTACTTC.

The chain uses TRBV12-1 and TRBJ1-1. TRBV12-1 is labeled a pseudogene. This CDR3 contains 13 residues. CDR3 residues: CASRYREGNEAFF. The CDR3 bases are TGTGCCAGCAGGTACAGGGAGGGTAATGAAGCTTTCTTT.

This chain uses TRBV7-2 with TRBJ1-5, with D tentatively TRBD1 (5 bases). V dropped 1 base and J dropped 1 base, with 8 bases sitting between them. Germline CDR1 reads SGHTA; CDR2 reads FQGNSA. The CDR3 is 15 residues long. The CDR3 nucleotides are TGTGCCAGCAGCTTAGGGGGGGAGAGCAATCAGCCCCAGCATTTT. Translated, it gives CASSLGGESNQPQHF. Supplemented by reference TRBV7-2 and TRBJ1-5, the full variable domain reads GAGVSQSPSNKVTEKGKDVELRCDPISGHTALYWYRQSLGQGLEFLIYFQGNSAPDKSGLPSDRFSAERTGGSVSTLTIQRTQQEDSAVYLCASSLGGESNQPQHFGDGTRLSIL.

The chain has TRBV2 and TRBJ2-7; the match to TRBD1 covers 7 bases. Germline loops: CDR1 SNHLY, CDR2 FYNNEI. V was pared by 7 bases and J by 3 bases, with 0 bases of the junction left unmatched. This CDR3 is 11 amino acids long. DNA of the CDR3: TGTGCCAGCAACAGGGGCTACGAGCAGTACTTC. Encoded protein: CASNRGYEQYF.

This clone has a single count. V usage is TRBV20-1 and J usage is TRBJ2-7; D might be TRBD1 (5 bases). Trimming shortened V by 6 bases and J by 3 bases, and 9 bases separated the two germline ends. Germline-derived CDR1 and CDR2 are DFQATT and SNEGSKA (reference sequence). The CDR3 is 11 amino acids. The CDR3: CSATDNYEQYF. CDR3 DNA: TGCAGTGCAACGGACAACTACGAGCAGTACTTC.

This chain connects TRBV6-1 to TRBJ1-5, with D unclear. The CDR3 loop spans 16 amino acids. Germline V gene sequence: CDR1 MNHNS, CDR2 SASEGT. V gave up 0 bases and J gave up 6 bases, with 15 bases separating them. For the CDR3, the DNA is TGTGCCAGCAGTGAAGCGCAATCCCACAGCGGTCAGCCCCAGCATTTT. It codes for CASSEAQSHSGQPQHF.

CDR3 sequence: CASSSYNPPGELFF. CDR3 bases: TGTGCCAGCAGCTCATACAACCCCCCCGGGGAGCTGTTTTTT. The rearrangement joins TRBV11-2 to TRBJ2-2; no definite D call. Germline V gene sequence: CDR1 SGHAT, CDR2 FQNNGV. V was shortened by 4 bases and J by 6 bases, with 12 bases between the two germline ends. The CDR3 totals 14 residues.

This rearrangement joins TRBV19 to TRBJ1-5; D remains ambiguous. With 4 bases removed from V and 2 bases from J, the gap between germline ends came to 9 bases. CDR3 length equals 14 residues. Per the germline V gene, CDR1 is LNHDA and CDR2 is SQIVND (reference sequence). The CDR3 DNA follows: TGTGCCAGTAGTAAGGCGGCGGGCAATCAGCCCCAGCATTTT. Translating gives CASSKAAGNQPQHF.